Sequencing of this T cell receptor (beta chain) was carried out in a study of blood T cell repertoires in COVID-19. About the study: Both acute and convalescent COVID-19 samples were obtained from the United States, Italy and Spain. Nucleic acid was either cDNA or gDNA, and it came from T cells, B-cell-depleted T cells, or PBMCs.

Trimming at V came to 5 bases and at J to 8 bases, leaving 4 bases not matched to a gene. Germline V gene data show CDR1 as KGHDR and CDR2 as SFDVKD. This CDR3 has 13 residues. In the authors' workflow: The authors estimated nucleated cell counts from reference gene primer amplification. Using immunoSEQ multiplex PCR, the repertoire was profiled, and TCRdb retains in-frame clones only, with some absent. The DNA was the basis for D and trimming; V, J and clone size are from that table. The sample records approximately 100,000 clones, 88% being singletons. Sequencing was carried out using peripheral blood. The gene calls are TRBV24-1 and TRBJ2-4; TRBD1 matches at 8 bases. This clonotype originated in a human donor in a cohort sampled during active COVID-19. The DNA of the CDR3 is TGTGCCACCAGTGCCCAGGGGGCATACATTCAGTACTTC. Translated, it gives CATSAQGAYIQYF.